What follows are 9 T cell receptor beta chains derived from one specimen sequenced in a study of T cell changes during pregnancy in multiple sclerosis. Method: immunoSEQ multiplex PCR; TCRdb's copy keeps in-frame clones and lacks some. The data show approximately 38,000 clones, with around 94% seen just once and approximately 1.6% held by the top ten. Material: peripheral blood, obtained in the third trimester of pregnancy. The receptors stem from a female donor with multiple sclerosis, enrolled in a pregnancy study.

CDR3 sequence reads: CASRNSGSPHEQYF. CDR3 nucleotide sequence: TGTGCCAGCAGGAATAGCGGGAGCCCCCACGAGCAGTACTTC. This chain links TRBV7-8 with TRBJ2-7; 9 bases map to TRBD2. V gave up 6 bases and J gave up 5 bases; unmatched junction bases: 8. Germline V CDR1 and CDR2: SGHVS, FQNEAQ. CDR3 size: 14 residues.

V gene TRBV30 combines with J gene TRBJ2-7, with D unclear. From germline, CDR1 is GTSNPN and CDR2 SVGIG (reference sequence). The V gene lost 0 bases and the J gene lost 4 bases, with 7 bases spanning the gap. This CDR3 has 12 residues. CDR3 in amino acids: CAWSVERYEQYF. The CDR3 DNA is TGTGCCTGGAGTGTAGAGAGATACGAGCAGTACTTC.

This chain uses TRBV5-1 with TRBJ2-4, with 12 bases fitting TRBD2. There are 16 residues in the CDR3. Losses at the gene ends were 6 bases for V and 1 base for J; bases not matched to a gene: 5. The germline CDR1 and CDR2 sequences are SGHRS and YFSETQ. Here the CDR3 DNA reads TGCGCCAGCACCTCCCTAGCGGGAGGGGCCAAAAACATTCAGTACTTC. Its protein product is CASTSLAGGAKNIQYF.

V is TRBV9 and J is TRBJ2-7; D possibly corresponds to TRBD2 (6 bases). With 3 bases removed from V and 3 bases from J, the gap between germline ends came to 10 bases. The CDR3 covers 13 residues. The germline V gene has CDR1 SGDLS and CDR2 YYNGEE. CDR3 amino acids: CASSGGDGYEQYF. Here the CDR3 DNA reads TGTGCCAGCAGCGGGGGGGACGGCTACGAGCAGTACTTC.

The chain carries TRBV5-4 and TRBJ1-1, with D maybe TRBD1 (5 bases). Trimming left V 2 bases short and J 11 bases short, with 19 bases between. This CDR3 has 14 residues. Germline V gene lookup returns CDR1 SGHNT and CDR2 YYREEE (reference sequence). This chain's CDR3 is CASSFWSGGSGAFF. The CDR3 DNA is TGTGCCAGCAGCTTTTGGTCCGGGGGGTCAGGCGCTTTCTTT.

As DNA, the CDR3 is TGTGCCAGTAGTATCACAGGGGAAGGGGCCAACGTCCTGACTTTC. As protein: CASSITGEGANVLTF. The rearrangement links TRBV19 to TRBJ2-6; TRBD1 matches 7 bases. The CDR3 has 15 amino acids. Germline V gene sequence: CDR1 LNHDA, CDR2 SQIVND (reference sequence). V dropped 3 bases and J dropped 4; count of bases not matched to a gene: 3. Together with reference TRBV19 and TRBJ2-6, the CDR3 gives the full variable domain: DGGITQSPKYLFRKEGQNVTLSCEQNLNHDAMYWYRQDPGQGLRLIYYSQIVNDFQKGDIAEGYSVSREKKESFPLTVTSAQKNPTAFYLCASSITGEGANVLTFGAGSRLTVL.

This sequence joins TRBV7-2 and TRBJ1-1; D possibly corresponds to TRBD1 (5 bases). Looked up from germline, CDR1 is SGHTA and CDR2 is FQGNSA. The CDR3 runs to 14 residues. Between the trimmed V and J ends, which lost 5 bases and 4 bases, there was a span of 14 bases. As DNA, the CDR3 is TGTGCCAGCAGCCAACCCGGGGGGGGCACTGAAGCTTTCTTT. This encodes CASSQPGGGTEAFF.

In this sample, this clone turned up once. V and J are TRBV9 and TRBJ1-4; no reliable D call. V lost 3 bases and J lost 0, with 12 bases in between. This CDR3 comprises 16 residues. Germline-derived CDR1 and CDR2 are SGDLS and YYNGEE. The CDR3 protein is CASSATRGATNEKLFF. The CDR3 region has the DNA TGTGCCAGCAGCGCAACTCGCGGCGCAACTAATGAAAAACTGTTTTTT. The full variable domain, in which reference TRBV9 and TRBJ1-4 provide the parts outside the CDR3, is DSGVTQTPKHLITATGQRVTLRCSPRSGDLSVYWYQQSLDQGLQFLIQYYNGEERAKGNILERFSAQQFPDLHSELNLSSLELGDSALYFCASSATRGATNEKLFFGSGTQLSVL.

This chain connects TRBV2 to TRBJ2-4; TRBD1 matches 9 bases. The germline V gene has CDR1 SNHLY and CDR2 FYNNEI. Trimming at V came to 5 bases and at J to 5 bases, leaving 7 bases not matched to a gene. The CDR3 runs to 15 residues. Here the CDR3 reads CASSYRGRLENIQYF. The CDR3 DNA reads TGTGCCAGCAGTTACAGGGGGCGCCTGGAAAACATTCAGTACTTC.